These 10 T cell receptor beta chains share one sample of origin, sequenced in a study of CD8+CD57+ T cells in acquired aplastic anemia. The TCR beta profiling, which covered VDJ combination and CDR3 sequence, was carried out using genomic DNA as the template. One entry per CDR3 protein results from TCRdb running MiXCR on the reads. The sample yields fewer than 300,000 distinct CDR3 sequences, roughly 80% seen once. Patients chosen for sequencing had shown CD8+CD57+ cell expansion by flow cytometry. Sample: sorted CD4+, CD8+, or CD8+CD57+ T cells (not recorded which) from PBMCs. These receptor sequences come from a human donor with aplastic anemia.

For this clonotype: One junction end disagrees with the germline gene, perhaps due to a read error. V usage is TRBV2 and J usage is TRBJ2-2; 7 bases are a match to TRBD2. Germline V gene lookup returns CDR1 SNHLY and CDR2 FYNNEI. The CDR3 runs 14 residues. As DNA, the CDR3 is TGTGCTAGCAGCTTACCGGGAGGCACCGGTGCGCTGTTTTTT. It encodes CASSLPGGTGALFF.

The chain recombines TRBV19 with TRBJ1-3; the match to TRBD1 covers 9 bases. The CDR3 has 15 residues. Trimming removed 6 bases from V and 1 base from J; junction bases left unmatched: 4. The V gene's germline CDR1 is LNHDA and CDR2 SQIVND (reference sequence). The CDR3 here is CASSPGTGSGNTIYF. In DNA form, the CDR3 reads TGTGCCAGTAGCCCCGGGACAGGGTCTGGAAACACCATATATTTT.

The CDR3 here is CASSLAGGPATEYYV. The CDR3 nucleotides are TGTGCCAGCAGCTTAGCGGGAGGACCCGCTACCGAGTATTACGTC. The chain links TRBV7-8 to TRBJ2-7; D might be TRBD2 (6 bases). Germline CDR1 is SGHVS and CDR2 is FQNEAQ. This CDR3 has 15 amino acids. Trimming removed 0 bases from V and 13 bases from J, with 22 bases in between.

This clonotype came up once. The rearrangement joins TRBV11-3 to TRBJ2-3; tentative D call: TRBD1 (5 bases). The germline V gene encodes CDR1 SGHNT and CDR2 YENEEA. The CDR3 runs to 14 residues. Trimming shortened V by 5 bases and J by 6 bases, and 15 bases separated the two germline ends. The CDR3 DNA is TGTGCCAGCAGCGACAGTTACGAGCCCGATACGCAGTATTTT. Translation: CASSDSYEPDTQYF.

A remark on this clonotype: Lacking the conserved final phenylalanine or tryptophan, this CDR3 likely reflects a read error. The DNA is left out, because the CDR3 cannot be placed on it with certainty; the CDR3 is given as TCRdb lists it. CDR3 amino acids: CASSFGVTQKTQY. V and J are TRBV7-2 and TRBJ2-3. Germline assignment: CDR1 SGHTA and CDR2 FQGNSA. The CDR3 is 13 amino acids long, termini counted.

Turning to this clonotype: At one end, the junction sequence differs from germline, possibly due to a read error. The chain couples TRBV2 to TRBJ1-1; weak D call: TRBD1 (6 bases). The CDR3 totals 14 residues. CDR1 and CDR2 from the germline V gene are SNHLY and FYNNEI. Written as DNA, the CDR3 is TGTGCCACCAGCAGAGATAATGGGGACACTGAAGCTCATTTT. Translated: CATSRDNGDTEAHF.

The chain uses TRBV20-1 and TRBJ1-3; no clear D. Germline values: CDR1 DFQATT, CDR2 SNEGSKA (reference sequence). The CDR3 covers 13 residues. Trimming removed 8 bases from V and 1 base from J, with 12 bases in between. The CDR3 DNA is TGCAGTACAACTGCGGGGTCTGGAAACACCATATATTTT. It yields the protein CSTTAGSGNTIYF.

As to this clonotype: The junction departs from the called germline gene at one end, perhaps through a read error. The CDR3 is CASRGGLAGSLSF. The DNA of the CDR3 is TGTGCCAGCAGAGGGGGACTAGCGGGAAGCCTGTCCTTC. The chain carries TRBV9 and TRBJ2-1, with TRBD2 identical over 13 bases. CDR1 and CDR2 from the germline V gene are SGDLS and YYNGEE. This CDR3 spans 13 amino acids.

This chain joins TRBV29-1 and TRBJ1-2; tentative D call: TRBD1 (6 bases). V shed 6 bases and J shed 7 bases, with 15 bases lying between them. The CDR3 has 12 residues. Germline CDR1 SQVTM, CDR2 ANQGSEA. The CDR3 DNA sequence: TGCAGCGTGCCGCGGGGGGGCAGTGGCTACACCTTC. Protein sequence: CSVPRGGSGYTF.

Note on this clonotype: No conserved phenylalanine or tryptophan is present at the end of the CDR3, so a read error is the likely explanation. No DNA is shown, since the ends of the CDR3 on it are uncertain; the CDR3 is the one TCRdb lists. The J gene is TRBJ2-1, the V gene TRBV7-9. The germline V gene has CDR1 SEHNR and CDR2 FQNEAQ (reference sequence). 12 amino acids form the CDR3, both terminal residues included. The CDR3 protein is CASSLALELQEI.